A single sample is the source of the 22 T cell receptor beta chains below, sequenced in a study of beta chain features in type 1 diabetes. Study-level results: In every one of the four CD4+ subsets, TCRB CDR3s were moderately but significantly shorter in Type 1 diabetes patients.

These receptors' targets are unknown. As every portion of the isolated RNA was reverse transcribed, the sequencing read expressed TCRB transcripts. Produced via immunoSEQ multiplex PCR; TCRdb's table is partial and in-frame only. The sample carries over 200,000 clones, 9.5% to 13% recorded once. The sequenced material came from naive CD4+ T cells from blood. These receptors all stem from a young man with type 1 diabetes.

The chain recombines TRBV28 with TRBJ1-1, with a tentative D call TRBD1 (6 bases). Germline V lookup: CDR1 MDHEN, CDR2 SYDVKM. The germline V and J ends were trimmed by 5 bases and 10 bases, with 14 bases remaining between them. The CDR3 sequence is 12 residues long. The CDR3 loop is CASSQQQGSAFF. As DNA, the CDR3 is TGTGCCAGCAGTCAACAACAGGGATCAGCTTTCTTT.

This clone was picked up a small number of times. CDR3 nucleotide sequence: TGTGCCAGTTACAGGGTTTCGGGCGAGCAGTACTTC. Protein sequence: CASYRVSGEQYF. J is TRBJ2-7 and V is TRBV6-5; D is possibly TRBD1 (6 bases). This CDR3 is 12 amino acids long. With 9 bases removed from V and 6 bases from J, the gap between germline ends came to 15 bases. Germline loops: CDR1 MNHEY, CDR2 SVGAGI.

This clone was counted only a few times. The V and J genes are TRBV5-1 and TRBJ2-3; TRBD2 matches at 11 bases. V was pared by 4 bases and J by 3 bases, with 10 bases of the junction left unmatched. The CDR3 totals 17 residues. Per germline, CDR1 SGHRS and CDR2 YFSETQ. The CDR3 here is CASSHKSTSGGTDTQYF. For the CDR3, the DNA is TGCGCCAGCAGCCACAAATCCACTAGCGGGGGAACAGATACGCAGTATTTT.

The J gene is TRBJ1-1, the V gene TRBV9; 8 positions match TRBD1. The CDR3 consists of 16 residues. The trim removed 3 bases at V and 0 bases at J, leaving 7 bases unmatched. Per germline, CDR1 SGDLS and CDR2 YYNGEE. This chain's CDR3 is CASSARRGQVNTEAFF. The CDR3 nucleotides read TGTGCCAGCAGCGCTCGCAGGGGGCAGGTGAACACTGAAGCTTTCTTT.

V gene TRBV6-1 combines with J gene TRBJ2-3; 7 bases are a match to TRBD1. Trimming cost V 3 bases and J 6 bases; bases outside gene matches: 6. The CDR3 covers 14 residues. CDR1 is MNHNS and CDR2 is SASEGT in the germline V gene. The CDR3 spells CASSDRQGVDTQYF. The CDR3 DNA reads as TGTGCCAGCAGTGATCGACAGGGAGTGGATACGCAGTATTTT.

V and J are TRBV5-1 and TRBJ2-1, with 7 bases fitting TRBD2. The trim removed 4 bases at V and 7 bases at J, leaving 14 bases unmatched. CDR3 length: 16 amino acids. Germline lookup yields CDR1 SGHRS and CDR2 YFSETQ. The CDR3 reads CASSVARGGSPNEQFF. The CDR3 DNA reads TGCGCCAGCAGCGTGGCCCGCGGGGGATCTCCAAATGAGCAGTTCTTC.

CDR3 protein: CASSHTGANVLTF. As DNA, the CDR3 is TGTGCCAGCAGCCATACAGGGGCCAACGTCCTGACTTTC. The J gene is TRBJ2-6, the V gene TRBV5-4; D remains ambiguous. The ends were cut back, 4 bases at V and 4 bases at J, with 6 bases in the middle. CDR1 and CDR2 from the germline V gene are SGHNT and YYREEE (reference sequence). The CDR3 runs to 13 residues.

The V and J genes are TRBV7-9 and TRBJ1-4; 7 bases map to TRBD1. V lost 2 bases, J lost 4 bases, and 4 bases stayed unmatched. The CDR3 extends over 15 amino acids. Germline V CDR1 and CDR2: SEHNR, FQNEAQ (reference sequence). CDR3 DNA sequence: TGTGCCAGCAGCTTACGAGGGGACAGTAATGAAAAACTGTTTTTT. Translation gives CASSLRGDSNEKLFF.

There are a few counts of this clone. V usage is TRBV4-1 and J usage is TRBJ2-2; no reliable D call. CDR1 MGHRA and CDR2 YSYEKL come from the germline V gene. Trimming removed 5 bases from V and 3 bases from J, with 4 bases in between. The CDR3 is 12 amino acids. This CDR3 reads CASSSYTGELFF. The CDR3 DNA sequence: TGCGCCAGCAGCTCTTACACCGGGGAGCTGTTTTTT.

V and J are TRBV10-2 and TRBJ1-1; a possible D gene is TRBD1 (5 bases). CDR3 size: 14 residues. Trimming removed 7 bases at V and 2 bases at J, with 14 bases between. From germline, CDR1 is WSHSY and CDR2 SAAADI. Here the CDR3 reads CASTWGDRNTEAFF. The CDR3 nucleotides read TGCGCCAGCACCTGGGGGGATCGAAACACTGAAGCTTTCTTT.

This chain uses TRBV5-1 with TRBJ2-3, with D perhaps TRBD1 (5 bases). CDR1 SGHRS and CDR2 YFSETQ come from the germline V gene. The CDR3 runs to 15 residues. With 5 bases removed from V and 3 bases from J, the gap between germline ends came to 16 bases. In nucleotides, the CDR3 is TGCGCCAGCAGGAGTGGGCAGGGTGCGACAGATACGCAGTATTTT. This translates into CASRSGQGATDTQYF.

CDR3 region: CASSKGEGDQPQHF. The CDR3 DNA reads as TGTGCCAGCAGCAAAGGAGAGGGAGATCAGCCCCAGCATTTT. The chain recombines TRBV21-1 with TRBJ1-5. TRBV21-1 is an annotated pseudogene. There are 14 residues in the CDR3.

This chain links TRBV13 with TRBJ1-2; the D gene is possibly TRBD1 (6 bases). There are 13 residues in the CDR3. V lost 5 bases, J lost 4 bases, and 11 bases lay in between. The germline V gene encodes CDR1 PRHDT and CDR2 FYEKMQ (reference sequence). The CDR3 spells CASSRQVLYGYTF. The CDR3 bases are TGTGCCAGCAGCCGACAGGTTCTCTATGGCTACACCTTC.

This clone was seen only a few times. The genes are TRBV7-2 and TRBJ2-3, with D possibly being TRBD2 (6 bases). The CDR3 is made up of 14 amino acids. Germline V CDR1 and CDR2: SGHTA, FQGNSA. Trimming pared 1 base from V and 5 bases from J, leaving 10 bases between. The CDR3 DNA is TGTGCCAGCAGCTTAGTTTGGGGGGAAGATACGCAGTATTTT. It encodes CASSLVWGEDTQYF. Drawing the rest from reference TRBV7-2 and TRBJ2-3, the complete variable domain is GAGVSQSPSNKVTEKGKDVELRCDPISGHTALYWYRQSLGQGLEFLIYFQGNSAPDKSGLPSDRFSAERTGGSVSTLTIQRTQQEDSAVYLCASSLVWGEDTQYFGPGTRLTVL.

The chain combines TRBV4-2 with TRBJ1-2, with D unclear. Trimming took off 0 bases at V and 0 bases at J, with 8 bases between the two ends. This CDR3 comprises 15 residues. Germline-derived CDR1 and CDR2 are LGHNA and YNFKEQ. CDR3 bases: TGTGCCAGCAGCCAAGAATATGTTTCTAACTATGGCTACACCTTC. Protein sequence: CASSQEYVSNYGYTF.

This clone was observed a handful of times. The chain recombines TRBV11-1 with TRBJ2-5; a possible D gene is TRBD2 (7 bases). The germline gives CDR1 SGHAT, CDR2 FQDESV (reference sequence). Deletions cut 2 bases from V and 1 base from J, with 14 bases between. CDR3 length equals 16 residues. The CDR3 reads CASSLRGGSTQETQYF. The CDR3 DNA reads TGTGCCAGCAGCTTAAGGGGGGGCTCCACCCAAGAGACCCAGTACTTC. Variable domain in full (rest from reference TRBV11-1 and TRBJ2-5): EAEVAQSPRYKITEKSQAVAFWCDPISGHATLYWYRQILGQGPELLVQFQDESVVDDSQLPKDRFSAERLKGVDSTLKIQPAELGDSAMYLCASSLRGGSTQETQYFGPGTRLLVL.

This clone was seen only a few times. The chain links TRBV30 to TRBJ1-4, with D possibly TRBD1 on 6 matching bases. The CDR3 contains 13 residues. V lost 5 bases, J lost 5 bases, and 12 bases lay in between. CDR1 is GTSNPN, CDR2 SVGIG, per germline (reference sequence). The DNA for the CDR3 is TGTGCCTGGGAGGGGGAGGGGAATGAAAAACTGTTTTTT. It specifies CAWEGEGNEKLFF.

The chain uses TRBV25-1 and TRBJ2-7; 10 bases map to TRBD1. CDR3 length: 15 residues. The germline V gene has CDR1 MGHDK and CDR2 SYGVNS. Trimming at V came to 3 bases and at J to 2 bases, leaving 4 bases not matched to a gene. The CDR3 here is CASSDQGTGAYEQYF. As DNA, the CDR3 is TGTGCCAGCAGTGATCAGGGGACAGGGGCCTACGAGCAGTACTTC.

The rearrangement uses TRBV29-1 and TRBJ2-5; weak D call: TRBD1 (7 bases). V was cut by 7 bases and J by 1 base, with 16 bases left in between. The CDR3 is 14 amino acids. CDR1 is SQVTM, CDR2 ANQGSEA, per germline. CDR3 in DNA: TGCAGCGAAAGGACAGGCGGGGCCCAAGAGACCCAGTACTTC. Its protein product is CSERTGGAQETQYF.

CDR3 sequence (DNA): TGTGCCAGCAGCTTAAATAGCGGGGGTAACACAGATACGCAGTATTTT. Encoded protein: CASSLNSGGNTDTQYF. V gene TRBV7-3 combines with J gene TRBJ2-3, with 9 nucleotides matching TRBD2. CDR1 is SGHTA and CDR2 is FQGTGA in the germline V gene. The CDR3 sequence is 16 residues long. Losses at the gene ends were 1 base for V and 2 bases for J; bases not matched to a gene: 4.

CDR3 in amino acids: CASSLVSGRDTQYF. DNA of the CDR3: TGTGCCAGCAGCTTGGTGTCAGGGAGGGATACGCAGTATTTT. The chain recombines TRBV5-4 with TRBJ2-3; D perhaps matches TRBD2 (6 bases). The ends were cut back, 0 bases at V and 6 bases at J, with 11 bases in the middle. Germline lookup yields CDR1 SGHNT and CDR2 YYREEE (reference sequence). The length of the CDR3 is 14 residues.

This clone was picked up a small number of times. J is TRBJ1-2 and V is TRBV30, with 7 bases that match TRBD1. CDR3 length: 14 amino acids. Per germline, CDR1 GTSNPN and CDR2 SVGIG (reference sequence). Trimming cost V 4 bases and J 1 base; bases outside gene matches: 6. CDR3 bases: TGTGCCTGGAATCCGGGACAGCATAACTATGGCTACACCTTC. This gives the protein CAWNPGQHNYGYTF.